This T cell receptor beta chain was sequenced during a study of blood T cell repertoires in COVID-19. The overall study: Material from acute and convalescent COVID-19 was sourced from the United States, Italy and Spain. Nucleic acid was either cDNA or gDNA, and it came from T cells, B-cell-depleted T cells, or PBMCs.

Authors' processing steps: The assay estimated nucleated cells by amplifying reference gene primers. The data were produced by immunoSEQ multiplex PCR, yet TCRdb's version contains in-frame clones alone and is incomplete. That table is the source of V, J and clone size, and D and trimming were worked out from the DNA. Of 170,000 or so clones in the sample, about 83% were seen once. Looked up from germline, CDR1 is KGHDR and CDR2 is SFDVKD. V lost 8 bases to trimming and J lost 1 base, with 12 bases between them. This CDR3 spans 14 amino acids. There are a few counts of this clone. The sequence was collected from a woman in her late teens or twenties who had recovered from COVID-19. Sample: peripheral blood. The chain has TRBV24-1 and TRBJ2-3, with a tentative D call TRBD2 (6 bases). The CDR3 sequence: CATKGSGRTDTQYF. The DNA for the CDR3 is TGTGCCACCAAGGGTAGCGGACGCACAGATACGCAGTATTTT.